Listed here is a single T cell receptor (beta chain). The antigen this receptor binds is unknown. Qualities for individual bases were not recorded, and no much larger clone is one base off. The entire amount of isolated RNA was reverse transcribed using the High Capacity cDNA Reverse Transcription Kit, so the sequenced TCRB transcripts were expressed ones. Deep immunoSEQ sequencing was applied to naive, central memory and regulatory T cell samples, giving an average of roughly 3.6 million total reads per sample. Sorted cells were lysed in RLT buffer and RNA was extracted with DNase-treated RNeasy Micro or Mini kits, depending on cell number. Each cell subset was processed separately to prevent cross-contamination, with patient and healthy donor samples processed together. TCRB sequences were amplified from cDNA with the immunoSEQ multiplex PCR, producing 87-bp fragments spanning the CDR3 region. Sequencing of the amplicons was done on the Illumina HiSeq platform. Concerning the study's data processing: PCR bias was computationally corrected using synthetic template baselines, reads within Hamming distance 2 were collapsed, and singletons that could not be merged were discarded. Reads were aligned against IMGT so that V, D and J genes, CDR3 length and insertions or deletions at six rearrangement sites could be assigned. Within each subset, clonotype counts were normalized to the number of sorted cells before true diversity and Gini coefficients were calculated with the tcR R package. The overlap coefficient, calculated on TCRB nucleotide sequences, was used to quantify repertoire sharing. Sourced from immuneACCESS, this table was stored by TCRdb with only in-frame sequences that have V and J called. A share of the clones is absent; for the studies checked, an unresolved V gene accounts for under half, and the remainder has no known explanation. Clone size and V and J calls were adopted from that table, with D and trimming inferred from the DNA. The table for this sample lists over 150,000 clones; 10% to 15% of them were counted only once. Of the sample, 0.62% falls within the top ten clones.

Each donor gave one peripheral blood draw, roughly 110 mL on average, collected into heparinised tubes. Naive, central memory, regulatory and stem cell-like memory CD4+ T cells were sorted on a BD FACSAria II using a panel including CD45RO, CCR7, CD25, CD127, CD95 and CD27. All sorted populations exceeded 98% purity. PBMCs were isolated immediately by Lymphoprep density gradient centrifugation and stained directly without culture. To minimize batch effects, samples were stained and sorted in pairs, one healthy donor with one patient per experiment. The sample is drawn from a study of beta chain features in type 1 diabetes (dated by TCRdb to the late 2010s). General notes on the study: Mean age, gender distribution, total cell number and subset yield were not different between patients and healthy donors. Across all samples, 90 million to 130 million sorted cells were examined, and cell number per subset correlated strongly with RNA yield. The study compared TCRB repertoires of sorted circulating CD4+ T cell subsets between recently diagnosed type 1 diabetes patients and matched healthy donors. Regulatory and stem cell-like memory subsets were obtained from only 8 patients and about 8 healthy donors, while naive and central memory subsets were obtained from all 30 or so donors.

General findings and caveats noted by the study authors: Naive, central memory and regulatory TCRB repertoires appeared to be more alike among patients than among healthy donors. PCR might favor shorter templates, but patient and control samples were amplified and corrected together, so any skew would affect both groups equally. Only small numbers of individuals were included in the HLA sub-analyses, which left unresolved whether HLA type had any influence on TCRB rearrangement. Patients with type 1 diabetes made fewer insertions and deleted more nucleotides at VDJ recombination sites, implying thymic rearrangement abnormalities. Because cDNA was sequenced instead of genomic DNA, highly expressing activated cells could be over-represented, though the groups showed no difference in activation or CD3 levels. In all four CD4+ subsets, TCRB CDR3 length was moderately but significantly shorter in type 1 diabetes patients.

Sequences SGHDN (CDR1) and FVKESK (CDR2) are obtained from the germline V gene. V loses 4 bases, J loses 3 bases, and the germline ends lie 9 bases apart. The CDR3 holds 13 amino acids from the cysteine to the phenylalanine. Just CDR3 DNA is preserved here, 39 bases in frame from base 1. The TCR was taken from a woman between 18 and 29 years old in good health. The V gene is TRBV14 and the J gene is TRBJ1-1; matching of 6 bases hints at TRBD1 as the D gene. The sequencing input was central memory CD4+ T cells from blood. The DNA is TGTGCCAGCAGCCGCGGACAGTACACTGAAGCTTTCTTT. Its translation is CASSRGQYTEAFF.